The 5 T cell receptor beta chains reported below all come from one sample, sequenced in a study of T cell responses to AZD1222 COVID-19 vaccine (dated by TCRdb to the early 2020s). The intended sense of this specimen's time point label: baseline before first vaccination. What this sample's treatment or condition label stands for: meningococcal conjugate vaccine given as trial control. The library was obtained by the immunoSEQ multiplex PCR assay. This immuneACCESS table, as held by TCRdb, lists in-frame sequences with V and J called but not all clones. Of the missing ones, under half trace to an unresolved V gene in checked studies; the others have no known cause. In all, the sample holds about 150,000 clones, and 82% of those were seen once. About 4% of the sample belongs to the ten largest clones. The sequencing here drew on peripheral blood, taken on day 0 of MenACWY control vaccination. These receptor sequences come from an adult in good health.

J is TRBJ2-7 and V is TRBV28; D perhaps matches TRBD1 (5 bases). This CDR3 is 14 amino acids long. V lost 11 bases to trimming and J lost 1 base, with 18 bases between them. Germline V CDR1 and CDR2: MDHEN, SYDVKM. CDR3 nucleotides: TGTGCCTCCGCCAGGTCAGGGCTTTCCTACGAGCAGTACGTC. Protein: CASARSGLSYEQYV.

This sequence joins TRBV6-4 and TRBJ2-2, with no clear D. The CDR3 has 13 amino acids. CDR1 is MRHNA and CDR2 is SNTAGT in the germline V gene. Trimming pared 3 bases from V and 5 bases from J, leaving 7 bases between. The DNA of the CDR3 is TGTGCCAGCAGTGAAGCCGGGACCGGGGAGCTGTTTTTT. This translates into CASSEAGTGELFF.

The CDR3 here is CASSEGGGEDTQYF. The CDR3 nucleotides read TGTGCCAGCAGTGAGGGCGGGGGAGAAGATACGCAGTATTTT. The chain uses TRBV25-1 and TRBJ2-3, with 7 nucleotides matching TRBD2. This CDR3 comprises 14 residues. Per germline, CDR1 MGHDK and CDR2 SYGVNS. Trimming at V came to 3 bases and at J to 5 bases, leaving 5 bases not matched to a gene.

The chain employs TRBV21-1 and TRBJ1-5; the table's D call, TRBD1, has no DNA check behind it. TRBV21-1 is shown as a pseudogene. The CDR3 extends over 17 amino acids. The CDR3 DNA reads TGTGCCAGCAGCAAAAGAGGGTACAGGGTGAAAATCACGACCCAGCATTTT. It yields the protein CASSKRGYRVKITTQHF.

The CDR3 DNA reads TGTGCCAGCAGCGCGGGGCCCGGGGGATATAATTCACCCCTCCACTTT. Residues: CASSAGPGGYNSPLHF. The rearrangement uses TRBV9 and TRBJ1-6, with a weak D call TRBD1 (5 bases). Trimming pared 3 bases from V and 4 bases from J, leaving 14 bases between. Germline CDR1 reads SGDLS; CDR2 reads YYNGEE. The CDR3 sequence is 16 residues long.